This T cell receptor (beta chain) was recorded in a study of STAT5B mutations in CD4+ large granular lymphocyte leukemia. Profiling relied on immunoSEQ multiplex PCR, and the TCRdb table lists in-frame clones only, not all of them. In the table there are more than 30,000 clones, around 89% of which are singletons. The sample was CD4+ T cells from blood buffy coats. The receptor was derived from a human donor in good health.

The CDR3 reads CASSLGAENYGYTF. The CDR3, as DNA: TGTGCCAGCAGCTTGGGGGCGGAAAACTATGGCTACACCTTC. The rearrangement joins TRBV5-5 to TRBJ1-2, with D unresolved. CDR3 length: 14 amino acids. V lost 0 bases, J lost 2 bases, and 8 bases lay in between. Germline CDR1 SGHKS, CDR2 YYEKEE (reference sequence).